Below, 32 T cell receptor beta chains from the same sample are listed, as sequenced in a study of T cells in Graves' hyperthyroidism and ophthalmopathy. TCR beta CDR3 regions were amplified from RNA transcripts. HTBI primers were employed in a first-round RT-PCR of the TCR CDR3. TCRdb processed the multiplex PCR reads anew with MiXCR; each CDR3 protein has one entry. The profile shows fewer than 350,000 distinct CDR3 sequences, over 15% of them singletons. Sample: blood. Receptors originate from a woman aged 50 to 60 with Graves' hyperthyroidism.

This clonotype has more than one count but fewer than ten. V usage is TRBV20-1 and J usage is TRBJ2-5; TRBD1 matches at 7 bases. The CDR3 has 13 residues. The V segment lost 4 bases and the J segment 3 bases; nucleotides outside the gene matches: 5. CDR1 and CDR2 from the germline V gene are DFQATT and SNEGSKA (reference sequence). CDR3 DNA: TGCAGTGCTAAGAGGGGGCAAAAAGAGACCCAGTACTTC. Amino acid sequence: CSAKRGQKETQYF.

CDR3: CASSLTQDTYNEQFF. The CDR3 coding sequence is TGTGCCAGCAGTTTAACACAGGACACCTACAATGAGCAGTTCTTC. The chain links TRBV28 to TRBJ2-1, with a possible D match to TRBD1 (5 bases). Germline CDR1 MDHEN, CDR2 SYDVKM. The CDR3 extends over 15 amino acids. The V end lost 2 bases, the J end lost 2 bases, and 10 bases lay between the germline ends.

This clonotype appeared many times. The chain carries TRBV5-6 and TRBJ2-2; D remains ambiguous. The CDR3 consists of 12 residues. Germline assignment: CDR1 SGHDT and CDR2 YYEEEE. V lost 0 bases and J lost 7, with 4 bases in between. The DNA of the CDR3 is TGTGCCAGCAGCTTGGTTAGCGGGGAGCTGTTTTTT. Protein: CASSLVSGELFF.

There are a few counts of this clonotype. This chain uses TRBV5-4 with TRBJ1-1; 8 nucleotides match TRBD1. The V and J ends lost 1 base and 1 base, in that order; junction bases with no gene match: 9. This CDR3 is built from 17 residues. CDR1 and CDR2 (germline): SGHNT, YYREEE (reference sequence). The CDR3 spells CASSLFGQGGKNTEAFF. The CDR3, as DNA: TGTGCCAGCAGCTTGTTTGGACAGGGCGGCAAGAACACTGAAGCTTTCTTT.

This clonotype was counted many times. The gene calls are TRBV28 and TRBJ2-1; 8 positions match TRBD2. The CDR3 has 14 residues. V trimming: 5 bases; J trimming: 6 bases; junction bases outside the gene matches: 6. Germline V lookup: CDR1 MDHEN, CDR2 SYDVKM. The CDR3 region is CASSVASGSNEQFF. The DNA of the CDR3 is TGTGCCAGCAGTGTTGCTAGCGGGTCCAATGAGCAGTTCTTC.

This sequence joins TRBV7-8 and TRBJ1-5; D is undetermined. There are 15 residues in the CDR3. Germline V CDR1 and CDR2: SGHVS, FQNEAQ. V was cut by 2 bases and J by 0 bases, with 8 bases left in between. The CDR3: CASSLIGYSNQPQHF. The CDR3 nucleotides read TGTGCCAGCAGCTTAATCGGGTATAGCAATCAGCCCCAGCATTTT.

This clonotype has a handful of counts. V gene TRBV20-1 combines with J gene TRBJ2-7; 10 nucleotides align to TRBD1. In germline, CDR1 is DFQATT, CDR2 SNEGSKA (reference sequence). Trimming at V came to 7 bases and at J to 3 bases, leaving 3 bases not matched to a gene. The CDR3 has 12 residues. CDR3 in DNA: TGCAGTGGGTGGGACAGGGGCTACGAGCAGTACTTC. Translating gives CSGWDRGYEQYF.

In its sample, this clonotype was seen many times. This rearrangement joins TRBV2 to TRBJ1-2, with 9 bases that match TRBD1. V was pared by 7 bases and J by 5 bases, with 8 bases of the junction left unmatched. The germline CDR1 and CDR2 sequences are SNHLY and FYNNEI. The CDR3 totals 14 residues. CDR3 sequence: CASTRTGEGYGYTF. CDR3 nucleotide sequence: TGTGCCAGCACCCGGACAGGGGAGGGTTATGGCTACACCTTC.

The table lists this clonotype with many counts. The V and J genes are TRBV28 and TRBJ2-3; 7 bases agree with TRBD2. The length of the CDR3 is 12 residues. Germline V gives CDR1 MDHEN, CDR2 SYDVKM. In DNA, the CDR3 is TGTGCGGGGGGGACTAGCACAGATACGCAGTATTTT. Translation gives CAGGTSTDTQYF. Full variable domain (rest looked up from reference TRBV28 and TRBJ2-3): DVKVTQSSRYLVKRTGEKVFLECVQDMDHENMFWYRQDPGLGLRLIYFSYDVKMKEKGDIPEGYSVSREKKERFSLILESASTNQTSMYLCAGGTSTDTQYFGPGTRLTVL.

The gene calls are TRBV6-2 or TRBV6-3 and TRBJ2-3, with 9 bases fitting TRBD2. Germline V gene sequence: CDR1 MNHEY, CDR2 SVGEGT. This CDR3 region has 16 residues. V was clipped by 1 base and J by 6 bases; unmatched bases: 8. The CDR3: CASSYWGGGAADTQYF. CDR3 in DNA: TGTGCCAGCAGTTACTGGGGCGGGGGGGCCGCCGATACGCAGTATTTT.

This clonotype was seen once. A single base separates this from a much larger clone, so it may be a read error. The CDR3 end shows no conserved phenylalanine or tryptophan, and so a read error is likely. J is TRBJ2-1 and V is TRBV6-1, with TRBD1 as a possible D gene (6 bases). The CDR3 sequence is 15 residues long. Trimming left V 3 bases short and J 4 bases short, with 13 bases between. Per the germline V gene, CDR1 is MNHNS and CDR2 is SASEGT. Written as DNA, the CDR3 is TGTGCCAGCAGTGAGGACAGTGATCTTTACAATGAGCAGTTCTCC. Translating it yields CASSEDSDLYNEQFS.

J is TRBJ2-2 and V is TRBV6-5; D possibly corresponds to TRBD1 (5 bases). Per the germline V gene, CDR1 is MNHEY and CDR2 is SVGAGI. The CDR3 is made up of 14 amino acids. Trimming removed 0 bases from V and 6 bases from J, with 8 bases in between. Here the CDR3 DNA reads TGTGCCAGCAGTTACTCGCAGGGTCCCGGGGAGCTGTTTTTT. Translated, it gives CASSYSQGPGELFF.

This clonotype was picked up a small number of times. J is TRBJ2-1 and V is TRBV9; unclear D gene. The V gene lost 4 bases and the J gene lost 8 bases, with 10 bases spanning the gap. Germline V CDR1 and CDR2: SGDLS, YYNGEE. This CDR3 contains 12 residues. The CDR3 loop is CASSPSGDEQFF. The CDR3, as DNA: TGTGCCAGCAGCCCCAGTGGCGATGAGCAGTTCTTC.

This clonotype was seen a handful of times. J is TRBJ2-1 and V is TRBV7-9, with D possibly matching TRBD2 (5 bases). The CDR3 extends over 15 amino acids. With 5 bases removed from V and 8 bases from J, the gap between germline ends came to 19 bases. Germline V gives CDR1 SEHNR, CDR2 FQNEAQ (reference sequence). CDR3 amino acids: CASSPRWRLGDEQFF. The CDR3, as DNA: TGTGCCAGCAGCCCGAGGTGGAGGCTAGGCGATGAGCAGTTCTTC.

As for this clonotype: Given a much more abundant clone one base away, this may be a read error. The rearrangement links TRBV20-1 to TRBJ2-7; 11 bases match TRBD2. In germline, CDR1 is DFQATT, CDR2 SNEGSKA (reference sequence). The CDR3 sequence is 15 residues long. Trimming at V came to 6 bases and at J to 2 bases, leaving 9 bases not matched to a gene. The CDR3 reads CSADSLAGGTYEQYV. The DNA of the CDR3 is TGCAGTGCCGACTCTCTAGCGGGAGGAACCTACGAGCAGTACGTC.

In its sample, this clonotype was seen a few times. The chain employs TRBV2 and TRBJ2-3, with 9 bases matching TRBD2. V gave up 7 bases and J gave up 6 bases; unmatched junction bases: 14. The CDR3 contains 16 residues. Germline CDR1 reads SNHLY; CDR2 reads FYNNEI. The CDR3 spells CASTWPSGASRDTQYF. The CDR3, as DNA: TGTGCCAGCACTTGGCCTAGCGGGGCCTCGAGGGATACGCAGTATTTT. Variable domain in full (rest from reference TRBV2 and TRBJ2-3): EPEVTQTPSHQVTQMGQEVILRCVPISNHLYFYWYRQILGQKVEFLVSFYNNEISEKSEIFDDQFSVERPDGSNFTLKIRSTKLEDSAMYFCASTWPSGASRDTQYFGPGTRLTVL.

In this sample, this clonotype turned up a few times. Written as DNA, the CDR3 is TGCAGTGCCGCGAAAGCCCCCTCCTCCTACGAGCAGTACTTC. Translating gives CSAAKAPSSYEQYF. The chain is built from TRBV20-1 and TRBJ2-7; D gene uncertain. This CDR3 contains 14 residues. Trimming removed 6 bases at V and 0 bases at J, with 15 bases between. Germline V lookup: CDR1 DFQATT, CDR2 SNEGSKA (reference sequence).

The table lists this clonotype with many counts. The V call is TRBV11-1, the J call TRBJ1-6, with 11 bases that match TRBD1. The trim removed 5 bases at V and 8 bases at J, leaving 5 bases unmatched. The CDR3 spans 15 residues. Germline assignment: CDR1 SGHAT and CDR2 FQDESV (reference sequence). In DNA, the CDR3 is TGTGCCAGCAGCCTTGGACAGGGGGCGTATTCACCCCTCCACTTT. It codes for CASSLGQGAYSPLHF.

The chain is built from TRBV12-3 or TRBV12-4 and TRBJ1-6; 8 bases match TRBD1. Trimming removed 6 bases from V and 4 bases from J; junction bases left unmatched: 8. The CDR3 is made up of 16 amino acids. CDR3 in amino acids: CASRTTGAIYNSPLHF. DNA for the CDR3: TGTGCCAGCAGGACGACAGGGGCCATTTATAATTCACCCCTCCACTTT.

Only a few counts were recorded for this clonotype. The chain combines TRBV20-1 with TRBJ2-7; TRBD1 matches 9 bases. V was clipped by 0 bases and J by 3 bases; unmatched bases: 6. This CDR3 region has 15 residues. Germline V gene data show CDR1 as DFQATT and CDR2 as SNEGSKA (reference sequence). The CDR3: CSARDRTGDRYEQYF. CDR3 DNA sequence: TGCAGTGCTAGAGATCGGACAGGGGATCGCTACGAGCAGTACTTC.

This clonotype has ten or more counts. The J gene is TRBJ2-7, the V gene TRBV7-8, with 11 bases fitting TRBD1. Germline CDR1 is SGHVS and CDR2 is FQNEAQ. Unmatched junction bases numbered 8, after V lost 6 bases and J lost 1 base. This CDR3 region has 16 residues. CDR3 bases: TGTGCCAGCAGGGAGTATGGACAGGGGGCTTCCTACGAGCAGTACTTC. Protein sequence: CASREYGQGASYEQYF.

This clonotype has at least ten counts. The CDR3 protein is CASSPTGVTEAFF. As DNA, the CDR3 is TGTGCCAGCAGTCCCACAGGGGTCACTGAAGCTTTCTTT. The rearrangement joins TRBV12-3 or TRBV12-4 to TRBJ1-1, with 7 bases that match TRBD1. J lost 4 bases, V lost 5 bases, and 4 bases had no gene match. The CDR3 is 13 residues long.

This clonotype was observed at least ten times. This rearrangement joins TRBV6-1 to TRBJ1-1, with no clear D. The germline V gene has CDR1 MNHNS and CDR2 SASEGT. This CDR3 has 13 amino acids. V was shortened by 7 bases and J by 1 base, with 10 bases between the two germline ends. Here the CDR3 DNA reads TGTGCCAGCACCTTCGGGGAGAACACTGAAGCTTTCTTT. It specifies CASTFGENTEAFF.

This clonotype was counted a few times. The chain is built from TRBV7-2 and TRBJ1-6, with a weak D call TRBD1 (6 bases). Trimming stripped 5 bases from V and 6 bases from J, with 14 bases between. This CDR3 is built from 15 residues. Germline CDR1 and CDR2: SGHTA and FQGNSA. For the CDR3, the DNA is TGTGCCAGCAGCCAGATACAGGGTGGTAATTCACCCCTCCACTTT. As protein: CASSQIQGGNSPLHF.

The genes are TRBV7-8 and TRBJ2-7, with D perhaps assigned TRBD1 or TRBD2 (6 bases each). This CDR3 is 13 amino acids long. Germline loops: CDR1 SGHVS, CDR2 FQNEAQ. Trimming cost V 8 bases and J 0 bases, with 11 bases left between them. DNA of the CDR3: TGTGCCAGCCCCCGGGGGCCCTCCTACGAGCAGTACTTC. This codes for CASPRGPSYEQYF.

The sample holds many counts of this clonotype. V gene TRBV20-1 combines with J gene TRBJ2-5, with TRBD1 matching over 7 bases. Germline V gene data show CDR1 as DFQATT and CDR2 as SNEGSKA (reference sequence). There are 13 residues in the CDR3. V shed 5 bases, J shed 3 bases, and the junction held 6 bases outside the gene matches. In DNA, the CDR3 is TGCAGTGCTCTAACAGGGGTGAAAGAGACCCAGTACTTC. It yields the protein CSALTGVKETQYF.

As concerns this clonotype: This may arise from a read error, as a much more abundant clone is one base away. V is TRBV6-2 or TRBV6-3 and J is TRBJ2-1; 9 positions agree with TRBD1. The V gene end was trimmed by 6 bases and the J gene end by 7 bases; junction bases not matched to a gene: 4. Per germline, CDR1 MNHEY and CDR2 SVGEGT. There are 13 residues in the CDR3. The CDR3: CASSTGTGNEQFF. CDR3 nucleotides: TGTGCCAGCAGCACCGGGACAGGGAATGAGCAGTTCTTC.

The CDR3 DNA reads TGTGCCAGCAGCGCCACAGGGTCTAGCACAGATACGCAGTATTTT. Protein product: CASSATGSSTDTQYF. The chain has TRBV9 and TRBJ2-3, with a weak D call TRBD1 (6 bases). Trimming stripped 3 bases from V and 0 bases from J, with 11 bases between. The CDR3 is 15 amino acids. Germline V CDR1 and CDR2: SGDLS, YYNGEE. Full variable domain (missing parts from reference TRBV9 and TRBJ2-3): DSGVTQTPKHLITATGQRVTLRCSPRSGDLSVYWYQQSLDQGLQFLIQYYNGEERAKGNILERFSAQQFPDLHSELNLSSLELGDSALYFCASSATGSSTDTQYFGPGTRLTVL.

This clonotype was counted between two and nine times. The CDR3, as DNA: TGTGCCAGCAGTGCCGGGACAGGGAGCTCCTATAATTCACCCCTCCACTTT. This encodes CASSAGTGSSYNSPLHF. This chain uses TRBV12-3 or TRBV12-4 with TRBJ1-6; 9 bases align to TRBD1. This CDR3 spans 17 amino acids. V trimming: 5 bases; J trimming: 0 bases; junction bases outside the gene matches: 5.

This clonotype was seen once. The chain uses TRBV5-1 and TRBJ2-5; D possibly uses TRBD1 or TRBD2 (6 bases each). The CDR3 sequence is 15 residues long. The germline V gene encodes CDR1 SGHRS and CDR2 YFSETQ. With 0 bases removed from V and 2 bases from J, the gap between germline ends came to 11 bases. The CDR3 bases are TGCGCCAGCAGCTTGGCTGGGGGGCGACAAGAGACCCAGTACTTC. Amino acids: CASSLAGGRQETQYF.

The V call is TRBV30, the J call TRBJ1-2; the D is unclear. The germline V gene has CDR1 GTSNPN and CDR2 SVGIG (reference sequence). With 2 bases removed from V and 3 bases from J, the gap between germline ends came to 10 bases. The CDR3 is 13 residues long. CDR3 nucleotide sequence: TGTGCCTGGAGTCCGAGCGGGTACTATGGCTACACCTTC. Translated, it gives CAWSPSGYYGYTF.

This clonotype was recorded many times. The chain combines TRBV2 with TRBJ2-7; weak D call: TRBD2 (5 bases). V lost 8 bases and J lost 4, with 15 bases in between. The CDR3 has 13 amino acids. Germline-derived CDR1 and CDR2 are SNHLY and FYNNEI. The CDR3 protein is CASGRGAAYEQYF. The CDR3 DNA is TGTGCCAGCGGACGGGGAGCGGCGTACGAGCAGTACTTC. Full variable domain (rest looked up from reference TRBV2 and TRBJ2-7): EPEVTQTPSHQVTQMGQEVILRCVPISNHLYFYWYRQILGQKVEFLVSFYNNEISEKSEIFDDQFSVERPDGSNFTLKIRSTKLEDSAMYFCASGRGAAYEQYFGPGTRLTVT.